Each of the 23 T cell receptor beta chains below was sequenced from the same sample in a study of breast tumors, draining lymph nodes, adjacent tissues. Axillary draining lymph nodes of breast cancer patients supplied the node samples. TCRdb redid the calling of the multiplex PCR reads with MiXCR, one entry per CDR3 protein. The sample has about 230,000 distinct CDR3 sequences, about 32% seen once. The sequencing input was axillary lymph node tissue. All receptors derive from a female donor with breast cancer. Some clones in this sample may be carry-over from other donors' samples.

The gene calls are TRBV2 and TRBJ2-3, with D maybe TRBD2 (5 bases). The CDR3 is 15 residues long. Deletions cut 5 bases from V and 6 bases from J, with 18 bases between. The germline V gene has CDR1 SNHLY and CDR2 FYNNEI. The CDR3, as DNA: TGTGCCAGCAGTTTACCCAGCGGAGGCGGGGATACGCAGTATTTT. This sequence encodes CASSLPSGGGDTQYF.

This clonotype was found many times. V usage is TRBV5-8 and J usage is TRBJ2-7, with D perhaps being TRBD1 or TRBD2 (7 bases each). This CDR3 has 14 amino acids. The germline V gene has CDR1 SGHTS and CDR2 YDEGEE. The V end was cut by 0 bases, the J end by 6 bases, with 13 bases between. The CDR3 region has the DNA TGTGCCAGCAGCTTGGGGGGAGGGGGCAGCGAGCAGTACTTC. Its translation: CASSLGGGGSEQYF. Variable domain in full (rest from reference TRBV5-8 and TRBJ2-7): EAGVTQSPTHLIKTRGQQATLRCSPISGHTSVYWYQQALGLGLQFLLWYDEGEERNRGNFPPRFSGRQFPNYSSELNVNALELEDSALYLCASSLGGGGSEQYFGPGTRLTVT.

CDR3 nucleotide sequence: TGTGCCAGCAGCGTGGAGGTGCCAAGGCCCTACGAGCAGTACTTC. This encodes CASSVEVPRPYEQYF. The chain joins TRBV7-9 to TRBJ2-7; a possible D gene is TRBD2 (5 bases). The CDR3 runs to 15 residues. Germline CDR1 SEHNR, CDR2 FQNEAQ (reference sequence). V lost 5 bases, J lost 2 bases, and 16 bases lay in between.

This clonotype was counted once. The J gene is TRBJ1-4, the V gene TRBV11-3; D call uncertain. Trimming removed 5 bases from V and 8 bases from J, with 15 bases in between. The germline gives CDR1 SGHNT, CDR2 YENEEA. This CDR3 comprises 14 residues. The CDR3 reads CASSPHSGREKLFF. The CDR3 DNA is TGTGCCAGCAGCCCCCATAGCGGGAGGGAAAAACTGTTTTTT.

Comment on this clonotype: A much larger clone sits a single nucleotide away, making a read error possible. This rearrangement joins TRBV5-4 to TRBJ2-5, with 8 nucleotides matching TRBD2. The CDR3 runs 14 residues. CDR1 and CDR2 from the germline V gene are SGHNT and YYREEE (reference sequence). CDR3 in DNA: TGTGCCGGCAGCTCGGGGACTAGACAAGAGACCCAGTACTTC. It is translated as CAGSSGTRQETQYF.

The V gene is TRBV7-2, the J gene TRBJ2-1; 13 positions match TRBD2. CDR1 and CDR2 from the germline V gene are SGHTA and FQGNSA. After removal of 5 bases from V and 8 bases from J, the junction contained 6 bases not matched to a gene. The length of the CDR3 is 15 residues. The CDR3 protein is CASSVTSGRIDEQFF. The CDR3 DNA reads TGTGCCAGCAGCGTGACTAGCGGGAGGATCGATGAGCAGTTCTTC.

This clonotype appeared many times. The chain has TRBV9 and TRBJ2-5; 8 nucleotides line up with TRBD2. Germline assignment: CDR1 SGDLS and CDR2 YYNGEE. V shed 3 bases, J shed 5 bases, and the junction held 9 bases outside the gene matches. The CDR3 has 15 residues. The CDR3 loop reads CASSASGLEYETQYF. In nucleotides, the CDR3 is TGTGCCAGCAGCGCCTCGGGACTAGAGTACGAGACCCAGTACTTC.

The chain joins TRBV7-2 to TRBJ1-1, with 8 bases matching TRBD1. The CDR3 spans 16 residues. Germline-derived CDR1 and CDR2 are SGHTA and FQGNSA. Germline trimming cut 6 bases from V and 4 bases from J; bases unmatched to any gene: 13. DNA for the CDR3: TGTGCCAGCAGTCGTCTCTTGACAGGGGTCGGCACTGAAGCTTTCTTT. This codes for CASSRLLTGVGTEAFF.

This clonotype came up many times. The chain carries TRBV20-1 and TRBJ2-4; D ambiguous. Germline CDR1 DFQATT, CDR2 SNEGSKA (reference sequence). The CDR3 extends over 11 amino acids. Trimming removed 0 bases from V and 9 bases from J, with 6 bases in between. The CDR3, as DNA: TGCAGTGCTAGAGAGGCGACCATTCAGTACTTC. The encoded protein is CSAREATIQYF.

The sample holds many counts of this clonotype. The chain carries TRBV28 and TRBJ2-1; D unresolved. Germline CDR1 reads MDHEN; CDR2 reads SYDVKM. This CDR3 spans 14 amino acids. Trimming left V 2 bases short and J 5 bases short, with 10 bases between. The CDR3, as DNA: TGTGCCAGCAGTTTAAAAAGTGTAAACAATGAGCAGTTCTTC. Protein sequence: CASSLKSVNNEQFF.

V is TRBV7-9 and J is TRBJ1-6, with unresolved D. V gave up 2 bases and J gave up 9 bases, with 8 bases separating them. CDR1 SEHNR and CDR2 FQNEAQ come from the germline V gene (reference sequence). The CDR3 totals 13 residues. This CDR3 reads CASSLLDSSPLHF. As DNA, the CDR3 is TGTGCCAGCAGCTTACTGGATAGTTCACCCCTCCACTTT. The full variable domain, its missing parts supplied by reference TRBV7-9 and TRBJ1-6, is DTGVSQNPRHKITKRGQNVTFRCDPISEHNRLYWYRQTLGQGPEFLTYFQNEAQLEKSRLLSDRFSAERPKGSFSTLEIQRTEQGDSAMYLCASSLLDSSPLHFGNGTRLTVT.

This chain connects TRBV6-5 to TRBJ2-5; TRBD2 aligns across 12 bases. This CDR3 contains 17 residues. Trimming removed 4 bases from V and 0 bases from J; junction bases left unmatched: 6. The germline V gene encodes CDR1 MNHEY and CDR2 SVGAGI. The CDR3 reads CASSLASGRGNQETQYF. Here the CDR3 DNA reads TGTGCCAGCAGTTTAGCTAGCGGGAGGGGGAACCAAGAGACCCAGTACTTC.

The V call is TRBV27, the J call TRBJ2-1, with 8 bases matching TRBD2. V gave up 4 bases and J gave up 3 bases; unmatched junction bases: 2. Germline CDR1 reads MNHEY; CDR2 reads SMNVEV (reference sequence). CDR3 size: 14 residues. This chain's CDR3 is CASSSSGSYNEQFF. The CDR3 DNA sequence: TGTGCCAGCAGTTCAAGCGGGAGCTACAATGAGCAGTTCTTC.

Concerning this clonotype itself: Mismatch with germline at one junction end may stem from a read error. This sequence joins TRBV11-3 and TRBJ2-1, with TRBD2 identical over 7 bases. Per germline, CDR1 SGHNT and CDR2 YENEEA. CDR3 length equals 14 residues. CDR3 nucleotides: TGTGCCAGCAGCTTGGGGGGGGTACTCAATGATCAGTTCTTC. It yields the protein CASSLGGVLNDQFF. The full variable domain, with the rest looked up from reference TRBV11-3 and TRBJ2-1, is EAGVVQSPRYKIIEKKQPVAFWCNPISGHNTLYWYLQNLGQGPELLIRYENEEAVDDSQLPKDRFSAERLKGVDSTLKIQPAELGDSAVYLCASSLGGVLNDQFFGPGTRLTVL.

Concerning this clonotype: A much larger clone lies a single base off, so this may be a read error. V is TRBV28 and J is TRBJ1-3, with D perhaps matching TRBD1 (5 bases). The CDR3 is 15 residues long. V lost 2 bases, J lost 1 base, and 9 bases lay in between. Germline V gene lookup returns CDR1 MDHEN and CDR2 SYDVKM. In nucleotides, the CDR3 is TGTGCCAGCAGTTTACGAACAGGATCTGGAAACACCATATATTTT. Its protein is CASSLRTGSGNTIYF.

The CDR3 is CSARNRQGKFVELFF. CDR3 DNA sequence: TGCAGTGCTAGAAACCGACAGGGAAAGTTCGTTGAGCTGTTTTTT. V usage is TRBV20-1 and J usage is TRBJ2-2; 7 positions agree with TRBD1. The CDR3 contains 15 residues. V lost 2 bases, J lost 11 bases, and 14 bases stayed unmatched. Germline V gene sequence: CDR1 DFQATT, CDR2 SNEGSKA (reference sequence).

This clonotype was counted ten times or more. The CDR3 sequence is CASTRRGDRTAYEQYF. CDR3 sequence (DNA): TGTGCCAGCACCCGTAGAGGTGATCGGACAGCTTACGAGCAGTACTTC. The V gene is TRBV7-2, the J gene TRBJ2-7; D may be TRBD1 (6 bases). Germline V gives CDR1 SGHTA, CDR2 FQGNSA. This CDR3 is built from 16 residues. V was cut by 7 bases and J by 4 bases, with 23 bases left in between.

This clonotype was observed at least ten times. The gene calls are TRBV6-1 and TRBJ2-3; TRBD2 is a possible D gene (5 bases). Germline CDR1 reads MNHNS; CDR2 reads SASEGT. Trimming cost V 6 bases and J 0 bases, with 13 bases left between them. CDR3 length: 15 residues. CDR3 coding DNA: TGTGCCAGCAGGGAGTCCGGGAAAAGCACAGATACGCAGTATTTT. It yields the protein CASRESGKSTDTQYF.

This clonotype has at least ten counts. V and J are TRBV10-3 and TRBJ2-3; the D is unclear. Germline loops: CDR1 ENHRY, CDR2 SYGVKD. V dropped 7 bases and J dropped 0 bases, with 11 bases sitting between them. The CDR3 consists of 14 residues. The CDR3 coding sequence is TGTGCCATCATGGAGACTCTAAGCACAGATACGCAGTATTTT. This encodes CAIMETLSTDTQYF.

At least ten counts were recorded for this clonotype. The chain has TRBV30 and TRBJ1-6; the D gene is possibly TRBD1 (5 bases). Germline V CDR1 and CDR2: GTSNPN, SVGIG (reference sequence). CDR3 length: 14 amino acids. The V end lost 5 bases, the J end lost 7 bases, and 15 bases lay between the germline ends. CDR3 region: CAWQGDGRNSPLHF. The CDR3 DNA reads TGTGCCTGGCAAGGGGACGGCCGCAATTCACCCCTCCACTTT.

This clonotype showed up many times. This chain uses TRBV12-3 or TRBV12-4 with TRBJ2-1; weak D call: TRBD2 (6 bases). The germline V and J ends were trimmed by 6 bases and 4 bases, with 10 bases remaining between them. The CDR3 has 13 residues. For the CDR3, the DNA is TGTGCCAGCAGCAGGGACTTGTACAATGAGCAGTTCTTC. Protein sequence: CASSRDLYNEQFF.

In this sample, this clonotype turned up many times. The rearrangement uses TRBV7-8 and TRBJ2-7; 11 bases are a match to TRBD1. CDR3 size: 15 residues. CDR1 and CDR2 (germline): SGHVS, FQNEAQ. V dropped 5 bases and J dropped 4; count of bases not matched to a gene: 7. CDR3 DNA: TGTGCCAGCAGCCCGAGGACAGGGGGCGGGTACGAGCAGTACTTC. The encoded protein is CASSPRTGGGYEQYF.

Many counts were recorded for this clonotype. This chain connects TRBV20-1 to TRBJ2-7; TRBD2 aligns across 15 bases. This CDR3 region has 14 residues. Germline CDR1 reads DFQATT; CDR2 reads SNEGSKA (reference sequence). Trimming removed 5 bases from V and 6 bases from J; junction bases left unmatched: 5. This CDR3 reads CSARGTSGRFEQYF. The CDR3 DNA sequence: TGCAGTGCTCGGGGGACTAGCGGGAGGTTCGAGCAGTACTTC.